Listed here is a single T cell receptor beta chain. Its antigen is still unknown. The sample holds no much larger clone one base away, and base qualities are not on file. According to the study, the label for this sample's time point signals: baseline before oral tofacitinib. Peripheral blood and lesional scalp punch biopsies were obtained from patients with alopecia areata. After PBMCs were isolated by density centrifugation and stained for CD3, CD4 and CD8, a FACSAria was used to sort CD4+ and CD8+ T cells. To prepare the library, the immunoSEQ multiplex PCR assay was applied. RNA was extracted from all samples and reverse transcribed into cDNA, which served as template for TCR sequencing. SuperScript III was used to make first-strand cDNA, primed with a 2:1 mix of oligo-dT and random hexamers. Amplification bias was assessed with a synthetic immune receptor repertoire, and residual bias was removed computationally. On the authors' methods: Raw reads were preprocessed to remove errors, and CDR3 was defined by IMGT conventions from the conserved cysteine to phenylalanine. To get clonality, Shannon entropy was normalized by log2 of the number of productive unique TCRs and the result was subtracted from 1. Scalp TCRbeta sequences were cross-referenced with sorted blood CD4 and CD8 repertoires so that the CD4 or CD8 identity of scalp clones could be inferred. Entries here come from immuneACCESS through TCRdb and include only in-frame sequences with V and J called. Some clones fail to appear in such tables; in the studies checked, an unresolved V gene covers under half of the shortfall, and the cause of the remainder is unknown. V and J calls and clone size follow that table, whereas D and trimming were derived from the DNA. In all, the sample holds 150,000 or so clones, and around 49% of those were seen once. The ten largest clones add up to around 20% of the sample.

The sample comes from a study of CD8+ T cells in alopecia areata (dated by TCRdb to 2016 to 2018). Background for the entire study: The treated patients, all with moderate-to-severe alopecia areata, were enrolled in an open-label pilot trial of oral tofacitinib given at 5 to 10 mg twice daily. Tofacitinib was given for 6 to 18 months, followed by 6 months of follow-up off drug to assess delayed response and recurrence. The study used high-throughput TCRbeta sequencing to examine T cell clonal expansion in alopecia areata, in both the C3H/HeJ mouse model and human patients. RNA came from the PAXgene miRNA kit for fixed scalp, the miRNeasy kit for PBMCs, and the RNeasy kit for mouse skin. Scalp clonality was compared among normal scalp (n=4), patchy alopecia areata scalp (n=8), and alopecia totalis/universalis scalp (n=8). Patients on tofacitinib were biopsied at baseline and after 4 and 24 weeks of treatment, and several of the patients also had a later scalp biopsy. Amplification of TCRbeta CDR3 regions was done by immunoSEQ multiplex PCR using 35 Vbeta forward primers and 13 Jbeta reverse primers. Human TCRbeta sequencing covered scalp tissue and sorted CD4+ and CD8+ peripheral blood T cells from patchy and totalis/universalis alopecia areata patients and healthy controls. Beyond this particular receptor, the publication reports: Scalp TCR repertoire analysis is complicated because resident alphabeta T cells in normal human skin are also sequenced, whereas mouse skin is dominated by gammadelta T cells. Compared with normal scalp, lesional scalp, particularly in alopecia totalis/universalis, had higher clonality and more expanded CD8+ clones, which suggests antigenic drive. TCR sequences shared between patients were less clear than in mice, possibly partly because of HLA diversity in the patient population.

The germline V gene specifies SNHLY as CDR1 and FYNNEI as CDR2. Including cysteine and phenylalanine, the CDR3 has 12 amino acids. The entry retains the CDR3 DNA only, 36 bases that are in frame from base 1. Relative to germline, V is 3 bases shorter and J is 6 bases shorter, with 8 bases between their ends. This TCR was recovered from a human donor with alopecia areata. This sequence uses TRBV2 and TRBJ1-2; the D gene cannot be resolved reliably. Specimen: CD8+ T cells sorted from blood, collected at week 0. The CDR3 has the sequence CASSDDEDGYTF. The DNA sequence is TGTGCCAGCAGTGACGACGAGGATGGCTACACCTTC.